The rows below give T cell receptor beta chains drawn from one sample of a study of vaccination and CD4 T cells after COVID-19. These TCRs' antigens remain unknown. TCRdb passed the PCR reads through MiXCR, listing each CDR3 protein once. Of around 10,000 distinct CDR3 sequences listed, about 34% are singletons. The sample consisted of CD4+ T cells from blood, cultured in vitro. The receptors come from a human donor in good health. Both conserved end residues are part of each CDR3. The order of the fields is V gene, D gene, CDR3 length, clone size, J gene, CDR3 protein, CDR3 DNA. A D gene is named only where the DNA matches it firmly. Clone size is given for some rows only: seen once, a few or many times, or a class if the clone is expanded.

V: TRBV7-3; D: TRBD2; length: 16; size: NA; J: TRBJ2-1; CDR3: CASSLIGLAGGNEQFF; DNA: TGTGCCAGCAGCTTAATTGGACTAGCGGGAGGGAATGAGCAGTTCTTC
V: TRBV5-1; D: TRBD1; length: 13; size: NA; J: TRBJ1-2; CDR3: CASQGTGGYGYTF; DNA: TGCGCCAGCCAGGGGACAGGGGGCTATGGCTACACCTTC
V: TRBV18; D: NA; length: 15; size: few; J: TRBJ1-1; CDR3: CASSPLLGGDTEAFF; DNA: TGTGCCAGCTCACCTTTACTCGGAGGGGACACTGAAGCTTTCTTT
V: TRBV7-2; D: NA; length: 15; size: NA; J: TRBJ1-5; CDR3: CASSLDRGAGQPQHF; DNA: TGTGCCAGCAGCTTAGATCGGGGGGCGGGTCAGCCCCAGCATTTT
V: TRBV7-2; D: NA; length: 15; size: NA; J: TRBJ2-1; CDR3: CASSLGPSSYNEQFF; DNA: TGTGCCAGCAGCTTAGGGCCAAGCTCCTACAATGAGCAGTTCTTC
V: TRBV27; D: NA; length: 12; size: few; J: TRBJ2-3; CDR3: CASSTRTDTQYF; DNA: TGTGCCAGCAGTACTCGCACAGATACGCAGTATTTT
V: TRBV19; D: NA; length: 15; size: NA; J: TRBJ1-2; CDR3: CASSIFSAVNYGYTF; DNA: TGTGCCAGTAGTATATTTTCGGCAGTTAACTATGGCTACACCTTC
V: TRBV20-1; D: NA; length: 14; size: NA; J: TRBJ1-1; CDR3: CSARVPNRESEAFF; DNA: TGCAGTGCTAGAGTCCCTAACAGGGAAAGTGAAGCTTTCTTT
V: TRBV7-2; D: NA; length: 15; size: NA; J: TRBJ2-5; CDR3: CASSLSPGDGETQYF; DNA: TGTGCCAGCAGCTTAAGCCCGGGAGATGGAGAGACCCAGTACTTC
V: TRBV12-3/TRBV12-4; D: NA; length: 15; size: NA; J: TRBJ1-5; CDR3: CASSLSGGSNQPQHF; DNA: TGTGCCAGCAGTTTAAGTGGGGGGTCTAATCAGCCCCAGCATTTT
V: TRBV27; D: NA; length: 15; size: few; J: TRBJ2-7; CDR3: CASSSTLRAGHEQYF; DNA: TGTGCCAGCAGTTCCACCCTCCGTGCGGGCCACGAGCAGTACTTC
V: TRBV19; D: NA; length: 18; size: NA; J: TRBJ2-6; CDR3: CASSTTGRGSSGANVLTF; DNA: TGTGCCAGTAGTACCACAGGTAGGGGGTCCTCTGGGGCCAACGTCCTGACTTTC
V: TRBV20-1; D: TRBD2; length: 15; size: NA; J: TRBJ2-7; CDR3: CSARVFGGRAYEQYF; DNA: TGCAGTGCTAGAGTTTTCGGGGGGAGGGCCTACGAGCAGTACTTC
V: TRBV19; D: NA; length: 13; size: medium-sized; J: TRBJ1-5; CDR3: CASSGQLYQPQHF; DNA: TGTGCCAGTAGCGGCCAGCTATATCAGCCCCAGCATTTT
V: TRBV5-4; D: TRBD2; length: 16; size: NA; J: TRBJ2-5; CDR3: CASSSGASGRSETQYF; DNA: TGTGCCAGCAGCTCTGGAGCTAGCGGGAGGTCGGAGACCCAGTACTTC
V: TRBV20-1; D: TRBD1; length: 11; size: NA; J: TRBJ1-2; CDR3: CSASRGQGDTF; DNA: TGCAGTGCTAGTCGAGGACAGGGAGATACCTTC
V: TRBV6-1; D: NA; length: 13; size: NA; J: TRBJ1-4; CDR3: CASALGGGVKLFF; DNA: TGTGCCAGCGCACTGGGCGGGGGCGTGAAACTGTTTTTT
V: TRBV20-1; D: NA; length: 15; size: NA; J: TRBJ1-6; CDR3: CSARDVRSYNSPLHF; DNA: TGCAGTGCTAGGGACGTTAGATCCTATAATTCACCCCTCCACTTT
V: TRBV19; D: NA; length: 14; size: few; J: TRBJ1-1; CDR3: CASSIPRANTEAFF; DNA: TGTGCCAGTAGTATTCCCAGGGCCAACACTGAAGCTTTCTTT
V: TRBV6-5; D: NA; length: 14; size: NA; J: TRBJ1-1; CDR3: CASSYSTHVTEAFF; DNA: TGTGCCAGCAGTTACTCGACGCACGTCACTGAAGCTTTCTTT
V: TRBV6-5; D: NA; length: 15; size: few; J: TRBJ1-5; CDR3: CASSYSPGANQPQHF; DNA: TGTGCCAGCAGTTACTCCCCAGGCGCCAATCAGCCCCAGCATTTT
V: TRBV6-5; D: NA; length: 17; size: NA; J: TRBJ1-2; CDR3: CASSYSITDDGGYGYTF; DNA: TGTGCCAGCAGTTACTCAATTACCGACGACGGGGGATATGGCTACACCTTC
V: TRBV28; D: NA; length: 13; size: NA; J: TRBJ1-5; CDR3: CASSVGADQPQHF; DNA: TGTGCCAGCAGTGTGGGGGCGGATCAGCCCCAGCATTTT
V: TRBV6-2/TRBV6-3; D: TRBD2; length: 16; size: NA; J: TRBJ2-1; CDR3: CASRQNRSGRYNEQFF; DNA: TGTGCCAGCAGGCAAAATCGTAGCGGGAGATACAATGAGCAGTTCTTC
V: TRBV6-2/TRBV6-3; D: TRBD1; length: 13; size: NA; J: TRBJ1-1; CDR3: CASNRDRGPEAFF; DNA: TGTGCCAGCAACCGGGACAGGGGGCCTGAAGCTTTCTTT
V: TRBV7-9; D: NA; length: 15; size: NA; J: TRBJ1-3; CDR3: CASSLAQGAGNTIYF; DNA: TGTGCCAGCAGCTTAGCGCAGGGCGCTGGAAACACCATATATTTT
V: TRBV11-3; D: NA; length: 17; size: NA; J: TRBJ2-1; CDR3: CASSSKRDQSSYNEQFF; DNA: TGTGCCAGCAGCTCTAAACGGGACCAGAGCTCCTACAATGAGCAGTTCTTC
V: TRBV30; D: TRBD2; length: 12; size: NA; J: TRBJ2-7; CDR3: CASSPGGNEQYF; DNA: TGTGCCTCGTCCCCGGGGGGTAACGAGCAGTACTTC
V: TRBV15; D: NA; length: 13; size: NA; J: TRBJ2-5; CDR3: CATSRDIGQTQYF; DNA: TGTGCCACCAGCAGAGATATAGGACAGACCCAGTACTTC
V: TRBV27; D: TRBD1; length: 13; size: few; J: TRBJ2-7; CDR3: CASSSGQIGEQYF; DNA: TGTGCCAGCAGTTCGGGACAGATTGGGGAGCAGTACTTC
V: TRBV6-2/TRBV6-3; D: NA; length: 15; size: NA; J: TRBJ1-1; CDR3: CASSYSGGVITEAFF; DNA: TGTGCCAGCAGTTACAGTGGAGGGGTTATCACTGAAGCTTTCTTT
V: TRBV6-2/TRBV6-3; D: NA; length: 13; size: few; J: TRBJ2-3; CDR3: CASSSTSTDTQYF; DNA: TGTGCCAGCAGTTCAACTAGCACAGATACGCAGTATTTT
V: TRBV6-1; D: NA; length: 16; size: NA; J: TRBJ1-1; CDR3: CASSETDTRVNTEAFF; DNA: TGTGCCAGCAGTGAAACGGACACCCGGGTTAACACTGAAGCTTTCTTT
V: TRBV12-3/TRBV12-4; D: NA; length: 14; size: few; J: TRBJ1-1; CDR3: CASSRGRENTEAFF; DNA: TGTGCCAGCAGTCGGGGACGGGAGAACACTGAAGCTTTCTTT
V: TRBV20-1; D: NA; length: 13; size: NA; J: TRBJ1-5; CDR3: CSASRGDNQPQHF; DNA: TGCAGTGCTAGCCGAGGGGACAATCAGCCCCAGCATTTT
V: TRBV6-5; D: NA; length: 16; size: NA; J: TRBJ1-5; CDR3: CASSSPLTDSNQPQHF; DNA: TGTGCCAGCAGTTCTCCCCTAACAGATAGCAATCAGCCCCAGCATTTT
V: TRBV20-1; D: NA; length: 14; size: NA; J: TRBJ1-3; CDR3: CSARGLGAGNTIYF; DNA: TGCAGTGCTAGAGGATTAGGGGCTGGAAACACCATATATTTT
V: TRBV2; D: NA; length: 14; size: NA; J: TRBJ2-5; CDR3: CASSVGGPWESQYF; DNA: TGTGCCAGCAGTGTCGGCGGTCCTTGGGAAAGCCAGTACTTC
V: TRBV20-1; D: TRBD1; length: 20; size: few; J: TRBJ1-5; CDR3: CSAAVESGQGKVRSNQPQHF; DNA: TGCAGTGCTGCCGTTGAATCGGGACAGGGGAAAGTGCGAAGCAATCAGCCCCAGCATTTT
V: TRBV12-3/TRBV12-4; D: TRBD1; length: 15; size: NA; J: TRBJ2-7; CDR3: CASSRLRTGAYEQYF; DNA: TGTGCCAGCAGTCGATTGAGGACAGGGGCCTACGAGCAGTACTTC
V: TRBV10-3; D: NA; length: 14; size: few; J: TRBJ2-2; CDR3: CAIGGDPITGELFF; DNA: TGTGCCATCGGCGGGGACCCAATCACCGGGGAGCTGTTTTTT
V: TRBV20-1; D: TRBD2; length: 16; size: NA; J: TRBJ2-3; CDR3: CSARDLSGRLTDTQYF; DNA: TGCAGTGCTAGAGACCTTAGCGGGAGACTCACAGATACGCAGTATTTT
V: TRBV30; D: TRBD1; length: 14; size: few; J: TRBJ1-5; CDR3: CAWSDGTGNQPQHF; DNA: TGTGCCTGGAGTGATGGGACAGGGAATCAGCCCCAGCATTTT
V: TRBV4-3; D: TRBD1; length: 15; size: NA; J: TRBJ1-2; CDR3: CASSLTTGANYGYTF; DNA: TGCGCCAGCAGCCTTACGACAGGGGCTAACTATGGCTACACCTTC
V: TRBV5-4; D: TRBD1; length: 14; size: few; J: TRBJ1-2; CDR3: CASSLVDREGGYTF; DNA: TGTGCCAGCAGCCTAGTGGACAGGGAAGGCGGCTACACCTTC
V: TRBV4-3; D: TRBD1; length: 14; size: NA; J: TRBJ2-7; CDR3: CASSQGTGPYEQYF; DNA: TGCGCCAGCAGCCAAGGGACAGGGCCCTACGAGCAGTACTTC
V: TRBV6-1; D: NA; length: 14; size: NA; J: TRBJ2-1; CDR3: CASSPAAREDEQFF; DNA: TGTGCCAGCAGTCCGGCGGCCAGGGAGGATGAGCAGTTCTTC
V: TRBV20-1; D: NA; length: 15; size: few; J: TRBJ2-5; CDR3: CSARALSRGQETQYF; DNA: TGCAGTGCTAGAGCCCTCTCCCGGGGCCAAGAGACCCAGTACTTC
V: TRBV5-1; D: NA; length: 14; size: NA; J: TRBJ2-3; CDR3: CASSGGLITDTQYF; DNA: TGCGCCAGCAGCGGAGGATTGATCACAGATACGCAGTATTTT
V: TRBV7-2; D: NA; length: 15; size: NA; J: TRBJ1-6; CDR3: CASSFLSSYNSPLHF; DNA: TGTGCCAGCAGCTTCCTCAGCTCCTATAATTCACCCCTCCACTTT
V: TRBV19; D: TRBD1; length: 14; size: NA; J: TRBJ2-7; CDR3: CASSAQGAAGRQYF; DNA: TGTGCCAGTAGTGCACAGGGGGCCGCGGGTCGGCAGTACTTC
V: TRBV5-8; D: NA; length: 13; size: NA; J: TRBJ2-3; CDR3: CAIGTSLTDTQYF; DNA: TGTGCCATCGGGACCTCCCTTACCGATACGCAGTATTTT
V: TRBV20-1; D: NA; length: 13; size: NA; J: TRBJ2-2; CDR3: CSARTANTGELFF; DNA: TGCAGTGCACGGACAGCGAACACCGGGGAGCTGTTTTTT
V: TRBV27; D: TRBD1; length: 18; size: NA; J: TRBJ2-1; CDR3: CASSLRTFPGTASLGQFF; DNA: TGTGCCAGCAGTTTACGCACCTTTCCCGGGACAGCTAGTCTGGGGCAGTTCTTC
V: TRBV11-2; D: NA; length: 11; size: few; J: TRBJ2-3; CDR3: CASSVGDTQYF; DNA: TGTGCCAGCAGCGTTGGGGATACGCAGTATTTT
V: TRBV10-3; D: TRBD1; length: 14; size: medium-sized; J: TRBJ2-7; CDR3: CAISGRQGANEQYF; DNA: TGTGCCATCAGTGGGAGACAGGGGGCGAACGAGCAGTACTTC
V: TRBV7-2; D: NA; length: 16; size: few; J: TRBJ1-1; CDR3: CASSAEGPSRNTEAFF; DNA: TGTGCCAGCAGCGCCGAAGGGCCTTCCAGGAACACTGAAGCTTTCTTT
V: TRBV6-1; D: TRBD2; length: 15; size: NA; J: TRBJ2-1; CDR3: CASSEEPSGSDEQFF; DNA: TGTGCCAGCAGTGAAGAGCCTAGCGGGAGTGATGAGCAGTTCTTC
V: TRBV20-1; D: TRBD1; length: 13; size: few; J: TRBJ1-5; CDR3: CSALQGRDQPQHF; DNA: TGCAGTGCGTTACAGGGGAGAGATCAGCCCCAGCATTTT